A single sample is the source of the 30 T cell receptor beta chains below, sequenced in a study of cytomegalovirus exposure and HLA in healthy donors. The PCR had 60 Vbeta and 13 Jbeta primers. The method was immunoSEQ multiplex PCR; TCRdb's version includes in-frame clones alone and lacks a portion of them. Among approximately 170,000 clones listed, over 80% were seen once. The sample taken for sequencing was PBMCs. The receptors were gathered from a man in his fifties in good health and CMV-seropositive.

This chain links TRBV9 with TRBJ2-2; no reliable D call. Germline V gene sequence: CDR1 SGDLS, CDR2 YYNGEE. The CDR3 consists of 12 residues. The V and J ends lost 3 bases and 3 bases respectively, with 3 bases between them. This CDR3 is CASSADTGELFF. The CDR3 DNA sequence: TGTGCCAGCAGCGCGGACACCGGGGAGCTGTTTTTT.

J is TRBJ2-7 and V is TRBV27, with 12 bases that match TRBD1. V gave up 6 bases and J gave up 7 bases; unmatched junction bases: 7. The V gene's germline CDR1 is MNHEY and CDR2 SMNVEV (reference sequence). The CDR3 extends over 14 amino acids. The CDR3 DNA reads TGTGCCAGCAGCCCGGGACAGGGGGCCAGGGAGCAGTACTTC. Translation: CASSPGQGAREQYF.

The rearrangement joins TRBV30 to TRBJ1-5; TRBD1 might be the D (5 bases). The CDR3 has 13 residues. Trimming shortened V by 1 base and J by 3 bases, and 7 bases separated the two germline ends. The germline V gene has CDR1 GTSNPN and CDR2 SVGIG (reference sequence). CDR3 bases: TGTGCCTGGAGTGACAGGAACAATCAGCCCCAGCATTTT. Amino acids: CAWSDRNNQPQHF.

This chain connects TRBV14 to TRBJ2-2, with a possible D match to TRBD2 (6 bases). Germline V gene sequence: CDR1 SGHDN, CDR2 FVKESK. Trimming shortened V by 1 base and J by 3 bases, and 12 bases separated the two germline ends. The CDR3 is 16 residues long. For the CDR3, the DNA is TGTGCCAGCAGCCAAGTTCTAGCGATGCACACCGGGGAGCTGTTTTTT. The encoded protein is CASSQVLAMHTGELFF.

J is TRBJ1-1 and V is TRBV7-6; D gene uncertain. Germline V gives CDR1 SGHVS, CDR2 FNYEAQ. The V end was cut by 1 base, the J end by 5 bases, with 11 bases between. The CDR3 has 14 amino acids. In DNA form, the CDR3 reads TGTGCCAGCAGCTTAGAGGAGGGATCGACTGAAGCTTTCTTT. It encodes CASSLEEGSTEAFF.

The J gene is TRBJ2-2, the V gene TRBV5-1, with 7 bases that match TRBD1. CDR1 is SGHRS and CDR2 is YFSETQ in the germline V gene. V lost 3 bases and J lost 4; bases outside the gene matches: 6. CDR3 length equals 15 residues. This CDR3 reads CASSSQGSFTGELFF. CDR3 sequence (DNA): TGCGCCAGCAGCTCACAGGGGTCCTTCACCGGGGAGCTGTTTTTT.

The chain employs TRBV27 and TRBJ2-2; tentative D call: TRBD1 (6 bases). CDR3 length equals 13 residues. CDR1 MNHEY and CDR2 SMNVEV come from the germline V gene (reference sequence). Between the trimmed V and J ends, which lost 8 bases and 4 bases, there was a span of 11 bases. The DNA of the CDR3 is TGTGCCAGCGCCCTAGGGGGCACCGGGGAGCTGTTTTTT. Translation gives CASALGGTGELFF.

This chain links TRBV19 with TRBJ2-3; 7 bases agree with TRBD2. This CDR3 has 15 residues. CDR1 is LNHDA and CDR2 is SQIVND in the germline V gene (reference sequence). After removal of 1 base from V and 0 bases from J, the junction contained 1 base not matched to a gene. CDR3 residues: CASSIVAGSTDTQYF. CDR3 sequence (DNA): TGTGCCAGTAGTATAGTAGCGGGTAGCACAGATACGCAGTATTTT.

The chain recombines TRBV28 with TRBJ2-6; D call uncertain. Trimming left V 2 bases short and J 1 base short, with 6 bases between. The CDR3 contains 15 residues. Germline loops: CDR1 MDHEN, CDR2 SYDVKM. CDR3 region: CASSLRVSGANVLTF. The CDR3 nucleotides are TGTGCCAGCAGTTTACGAGTATCTGGGGCCAACGTCCTGACTTTC.

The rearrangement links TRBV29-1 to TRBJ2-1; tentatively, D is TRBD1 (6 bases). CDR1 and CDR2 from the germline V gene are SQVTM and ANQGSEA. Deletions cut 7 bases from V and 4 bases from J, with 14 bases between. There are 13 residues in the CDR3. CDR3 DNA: TGCAGCGGATGGACAGAGATGTACAATGAGCAGTTCTTC. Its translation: CSGWTEMYNEQFF.

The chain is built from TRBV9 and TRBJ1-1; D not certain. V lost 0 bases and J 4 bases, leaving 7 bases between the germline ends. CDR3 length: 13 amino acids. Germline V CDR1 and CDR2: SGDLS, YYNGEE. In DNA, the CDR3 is TGTGCCAGCAGCGTAGTCGGGAGCACTGAAGCTTTCTTT. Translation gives CASSVVGSTEAFF.

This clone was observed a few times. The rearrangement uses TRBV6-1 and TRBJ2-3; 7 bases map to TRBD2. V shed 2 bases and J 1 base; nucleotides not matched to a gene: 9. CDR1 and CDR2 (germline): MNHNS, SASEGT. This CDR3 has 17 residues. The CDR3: CASSETIGGGGTDTQYF. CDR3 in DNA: TGTGCCAGCAGTGAAACTATAGGCGGGGGAGGCACAGATACGCAGTATTTT.

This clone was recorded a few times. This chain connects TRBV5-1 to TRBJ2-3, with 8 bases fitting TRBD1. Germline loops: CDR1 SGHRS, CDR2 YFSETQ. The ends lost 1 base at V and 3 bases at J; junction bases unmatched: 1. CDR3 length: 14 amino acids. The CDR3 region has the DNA TGCGCCAGCAGCTTGTACAGGGGGACAGATACGCAGTATTTT. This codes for CASSLYRGTDTQYF.

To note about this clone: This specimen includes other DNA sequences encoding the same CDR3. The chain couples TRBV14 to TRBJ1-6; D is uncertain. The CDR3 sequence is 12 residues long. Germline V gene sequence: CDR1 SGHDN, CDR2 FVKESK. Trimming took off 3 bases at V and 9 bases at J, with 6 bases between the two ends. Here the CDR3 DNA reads TGTGCCAGCAGCCAGGCAGGTTCACCCCTCCACTTT. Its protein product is CASSQAGSPLHF.

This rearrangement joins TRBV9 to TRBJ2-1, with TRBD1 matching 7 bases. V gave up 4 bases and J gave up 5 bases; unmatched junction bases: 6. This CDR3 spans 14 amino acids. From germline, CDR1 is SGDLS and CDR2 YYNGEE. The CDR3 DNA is TGTGCCAGCAGCAGGGGACAGAGGAACAATGAGCAGTTCTTC. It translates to CASSRGQRNNEQFF. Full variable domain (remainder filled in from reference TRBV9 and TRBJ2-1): DSGVTQTPKHLITATGQRVTLRCSPRSGDLSVYWYQQSLDQGLQFLIQYYNGEERAKGNILERFSAQQFPDLHSELNLSSLELGDSALYFCASSRGQRNNEQFFGPGTRLTVL.

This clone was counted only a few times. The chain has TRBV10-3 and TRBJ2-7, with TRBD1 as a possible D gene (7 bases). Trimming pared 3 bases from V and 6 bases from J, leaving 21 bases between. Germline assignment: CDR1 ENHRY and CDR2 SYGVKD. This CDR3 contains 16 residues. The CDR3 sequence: CAISEPLARGASEQYF. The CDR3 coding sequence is TGTGCCATCAGTGAACCCCTGGCCAGGGGGGCTAGCGAGCAGTACTTC.

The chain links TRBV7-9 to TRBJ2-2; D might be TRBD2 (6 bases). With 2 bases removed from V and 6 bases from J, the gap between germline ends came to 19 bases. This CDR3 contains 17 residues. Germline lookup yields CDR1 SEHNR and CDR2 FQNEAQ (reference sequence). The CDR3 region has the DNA TGTGCCAGCAGCTTAAGTGCCGCTTGGGGGGTCGCCGGGGAGCTGTTTTTT. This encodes CASSLSAAWGVAGELFF.

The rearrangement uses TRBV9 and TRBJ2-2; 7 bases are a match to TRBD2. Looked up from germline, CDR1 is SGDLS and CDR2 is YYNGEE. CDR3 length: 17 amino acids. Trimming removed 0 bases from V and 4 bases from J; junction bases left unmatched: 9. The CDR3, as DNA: TGTGCCAGCAGCGTAGGTCTAGCGGCCCCGATCACCGGGGAGCTGTTTTTT. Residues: CASSVGLAAPITGELFF.

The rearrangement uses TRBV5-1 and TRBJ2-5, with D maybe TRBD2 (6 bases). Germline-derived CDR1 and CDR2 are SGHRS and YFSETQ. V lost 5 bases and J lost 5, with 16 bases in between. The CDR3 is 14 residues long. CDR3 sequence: CASRTSTQRETQYF. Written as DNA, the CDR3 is TGCGCCAGCAGAACTAGCACCCAACGGGAGACCCAGTACTTC. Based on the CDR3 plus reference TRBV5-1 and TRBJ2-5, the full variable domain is KAGVTQTPRYLIKTRGQQVTLSCSPISGHRSVSWYQQTPGQGLQFLFEYFSETQRNKGNFPGRFSGRQFSNSRSEMNVSTLELGDSALYLCASRTSTQRETQYFGPGTRLLVL.

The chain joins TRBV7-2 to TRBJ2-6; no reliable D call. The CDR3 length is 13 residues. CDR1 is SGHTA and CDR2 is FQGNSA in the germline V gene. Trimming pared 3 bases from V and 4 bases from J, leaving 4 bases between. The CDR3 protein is CASSFLGANVLTF. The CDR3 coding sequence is TGTGCCAGCAGCTTTCTAGGGGCCAACGTCCTGACTTTC.

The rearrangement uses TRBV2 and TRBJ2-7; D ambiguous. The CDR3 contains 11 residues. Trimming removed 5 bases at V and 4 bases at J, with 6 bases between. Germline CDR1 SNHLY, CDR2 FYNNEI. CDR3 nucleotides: TGTGCCAGCAGTTATAAATACGAGCAGTACTTC. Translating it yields CASSYKYEQYF.

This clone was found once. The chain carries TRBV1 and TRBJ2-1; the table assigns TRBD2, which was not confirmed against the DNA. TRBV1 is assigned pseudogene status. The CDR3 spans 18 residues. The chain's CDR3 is CTSSHAPVRRAPYNEQFF. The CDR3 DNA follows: TGCACCAGCAGCCACGCCCCGGTAAGGAGGGCCCCTTACAATGAGCAGTTCTTC.

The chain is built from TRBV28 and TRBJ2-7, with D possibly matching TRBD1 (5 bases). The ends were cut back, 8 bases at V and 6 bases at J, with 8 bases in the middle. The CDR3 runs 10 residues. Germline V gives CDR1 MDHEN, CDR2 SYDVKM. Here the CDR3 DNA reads TGTGCCAGCGGCAGGGCCGAGCAGTACTTC. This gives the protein CASGRAEQYF.

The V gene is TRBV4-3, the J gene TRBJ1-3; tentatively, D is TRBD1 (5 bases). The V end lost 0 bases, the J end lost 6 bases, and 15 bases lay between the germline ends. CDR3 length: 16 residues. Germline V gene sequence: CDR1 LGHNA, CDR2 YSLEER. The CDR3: CASSQDGAGMANTIYF. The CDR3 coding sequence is TGCGCCAGCAGCCAAGATGGGGCAGGGATGGCAAACACCATATATTTT.

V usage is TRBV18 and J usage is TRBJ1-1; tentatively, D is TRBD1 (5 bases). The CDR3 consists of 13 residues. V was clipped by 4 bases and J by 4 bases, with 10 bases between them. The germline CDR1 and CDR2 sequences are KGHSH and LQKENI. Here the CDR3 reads CASSLTDITEAFF. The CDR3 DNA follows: TGTGCCAGCTCACTGACAGATATCACTGAAGCTTTCTTT.

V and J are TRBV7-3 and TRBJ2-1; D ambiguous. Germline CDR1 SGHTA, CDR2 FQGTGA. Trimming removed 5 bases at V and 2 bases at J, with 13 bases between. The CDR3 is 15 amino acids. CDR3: CASSPRLKPYNEQFF. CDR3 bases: TGTGCCAGCAGCCCCCGGTTGAAGCCCTACAATGAGCAGTTCTTC.

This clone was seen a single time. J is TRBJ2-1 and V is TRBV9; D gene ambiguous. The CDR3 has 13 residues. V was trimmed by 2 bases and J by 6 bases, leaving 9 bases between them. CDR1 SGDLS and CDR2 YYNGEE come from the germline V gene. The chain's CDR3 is CASSVTASNEQFF. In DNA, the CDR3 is TGTGCCAGCAGCGTTACAGCTTCCAATGAGCAGTTCTTC.

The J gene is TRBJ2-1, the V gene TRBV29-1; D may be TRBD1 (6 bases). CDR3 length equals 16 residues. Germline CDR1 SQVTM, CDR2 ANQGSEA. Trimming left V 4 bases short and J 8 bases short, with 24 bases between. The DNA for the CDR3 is TGCAGCGTTGGACAGGAGAACTTCCCTGGCTATTATGAGCAGTTCTTC. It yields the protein CSVGQENFPGYYEQFF.

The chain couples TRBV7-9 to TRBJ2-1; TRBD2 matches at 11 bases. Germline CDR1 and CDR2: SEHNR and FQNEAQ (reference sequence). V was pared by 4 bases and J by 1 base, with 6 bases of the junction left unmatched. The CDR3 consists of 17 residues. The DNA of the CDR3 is TGTGCCAGCAGCTCCCTAGGACTAGCGGGTTCCTACAATGAGCAGTTCTTC. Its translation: CASSSLGLAGSYNEQFF.

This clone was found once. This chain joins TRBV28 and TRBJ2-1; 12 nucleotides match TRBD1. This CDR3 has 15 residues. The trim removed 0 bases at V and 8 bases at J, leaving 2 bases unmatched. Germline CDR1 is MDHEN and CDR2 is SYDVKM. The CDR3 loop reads CASSLWGQGAHEQFF. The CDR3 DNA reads TGTGCCAGCAGTTTATGGGGACAGGGGGCTCATGAGCAGTTCTTC.